Below are 20 T cell receptor beta chains sequenced from a single sample in a study of cytomegalovirus exposure and HLA in healthy donors. The PCR employed 60 Vbeta primers together with 13 Jbeta primers. The protocol was immunoSEQ multiplex PCR, while the TCRdb copy is restricted to in-frame clones and leaves out a portion. This table holds 150,000 to 200,000 clones, roughly four fifths found once. Sequenced sample: PBMCs. The receptor set was obtained from a man between 18 and 29 years old in good health and CMV-seronegative.

V usage is TRBV7-6 and J usage is TRBJ2-7; 11 bases are shared with TRBD2. The germline V gene encodes CDR1 SGHVS and CDR2 FNYEAQ. The CDR3 totals 17 residues. V dropped 0 bases and J dropped 0; count of bases not matched to a gene: 4. The CDR3 loop is CASSLAGTSGSSYEQYF. DNA for the CDR3: TGTGCCAGCAGCTTAGCAGGAACTAGCGGGAGCTCCTACGAGCAGTACTTC.

This clone was recorded once. This chain connects TRBV25-1 to TRBJ2-7; D perhaps matches TRBD1 (6 bases). The V end lost 4 bases, the J end lost 6 bases, and 13 bases lay between the germline ends. The germline V gene encodes CDR1 MGHDK and CDR2 SYGVNS. The CDR3 runs to 13 residues. CDR3: CASSAQGPFEQYF. The CDR3 nucleotides are TGTGCCAGCAGTGCGCAGGGGCCATTCGAGCAGTACTTC.

This clone is a singleton in its sample. The genes are TRBV7-9 and TRBJ2-5; 7 positions match TRBD1. From germline, CDR1 is SEHNR and CDR2 FQNEAQ (reference sequence). V dropped 5 bases and J dropped 5; count of bases not matched to a gene: 17. This CDR3 is built from 17 residues. Here the CDR3 reads CASSATRQGSWVETQYF. DNA for the CDR3: TGTGCCAGCAGCGCAACCAGACAGGGCTCTTGGGTCGAGACCCAGTACTTC.

The V call is TRBV6-6, the J call TRBJ2-5; D unresolved. The J call may be in error: the DNA end matches TRBJ2-7 better. Germline CDR1 reads MNHNY; CDR2 reads SVGAGI (reference sequence). CDR3 length: 12 residues. The CDR3 region is CASSTYYYEQYF. Here the CDR3 DNA reads TGTGCCAGCAGTACCTACTACTACGAGCAGTACTTC.

The rearrangement uses TRBV5-6 and TRBJ2-5; possibly TRBD1 for D (5 bases). Germline CDR1 is SGHDT and CDR2 is YYEEEE. The CDR3 loop spans 16 amino acids. V shed 4 bases and J shed 1 base, with 17 bases lying between them. The DNA for the CDR3 is TGTGCCAGCAGCATATTCACAGGTGGGGTCCAAGAGACCCAGTACTTC. It specifies CASSIFTGGVQETQYF. The full variable domain, with the rest looked up from reference TRBV5-6 and TRBJ2-5, is DAGVTQSPTHLIKTRGQQVTLRCSPKSGHDTVSWYQQALGQGPQFIFQYYEEEERQRGNFPDRFSGHQFPNYSSELNVNALLLGDSALYLCASSIFTGGVQETQYFGPGTRLLVL.

V usage is TRBV9 and J usage is TRBJ2-7, with a weak D call TRBD1 (5 bases). This CDR3 contains 15 residues. Trimming took 0 bases from V and 0 from J, leaving 10 bases between them. Germline lookup yields CDR1 SGDLS and CDR2 YYNGEE. CDR3 sequence reads: CASSVEAGNSYEQYF. For the CDR3, the DNA is TGTGCCAGCAGCGTAGAGGCAGGGAACTCCTACGAGCAGTACTTC. The whole variable domain, filled in from reference TRBV9 and TRBJ2-7, reads DSGVTQTPKHLITATGQRVTLRCSPRSGDLSVYWYQQSLDQGLQFLIQYYNGEERAKGNILERFSAQQFPDLHSELNLSSLELGDSALYFCASSVEAGNSYEQYFGPGTRLTVT.

The rearrangement links TRBV5-1 to TRBJ2-1; the match to TRBD2 covers 10 bases. This CDR3 is built from 18 residues. V lost 3 bases, J lost 3 bases, and 12 bases stayed unmatched. Germline V gives CDR1 SGHRS, CDR2 YFSETQ. CDR3 sequence reads: CASSYPLGTSGIYNEQFF. CDR3 coding DNA: TGCGCCAGCAGCTACCCCCTCGGCACTAGCGGGATCTACAATGAGCAGTTCTTC.

The genes are TRBV5-4 and TRBJ2-7, with a tentative D call TRBD2 (5 bases). V lost 2 bases to trimming and J lost 7 bases, with 22 bases between them. The CDR3 covers 16 residues. Germline V gene data show CDR1 as SGHNT and CDR2 as YYREEE (reference sequence). Here the CDR3 reads CASSLGEGLPLREQYF. The CDR3 region has the DNA TGTGCCAGCAGCTTAGGAGAAGGACTCCCCCTGCGGGAGCAGTACTTC. The full variable domain, in which reference TRBV5-4 and TRBJ2-7 provide the parts outside the CDR3, is ETGVTQSPTHLIKTRGQQVTLRCSSQSGHNTVSWYQQALGQGPQFIFQYYREEENGRGNFPPRFSGLQFPNYSSELNVNALELDDSALYLCASSLGEGLPLREQYFGPGTRLTVT.

The chain combines TRBV5-1 with TRBJ2-3; 9 bases match TRBD2. V lost 2 bases to trimming and J lost 4 bases; unmatched junction nucleotides: 11. The CDR3 extends over 17 amino acids. In germline, CDR1 is SGHRS, CDR2 YFSETQ. The chain's CDR3 is CASSLSSGRGGSDTQYF. The DNA of the CDR3 is TGCGCCAGCAGCTTATCTAGCGGGCGGGGGGGCTCAGATACGCAGTATTTT.

The V and J genes are TRBV7-8 and TRBJ1-4, with TRBD1 identical over 11 bases. V lost 6 bases and J lost 1; bases outside the gene matches: 13. There are 19 residues in the CDR3. Looked up from germline, CDR1 is SGHVS and CDR2 is FQNEAQ. In DNA form, the CDR3 reads TGTGCCAGCAGGCGGTACGCGGGACAGGGGGTTCAAACTAATGAAAAACTGTTTTTT. This codes for CASRRYAGQGVQTNEKLFF.

The V call is TRBV29-1, the J call TRBJ1-1, with D possibly matching TRBD1 (5 bases). The CDR3 extends over 15 amino acids. Deletions cut 3 bases from V and 0 bases from J, with 14 bases between. In germline, CDR1 is SQVTM, CDR2 ANQGSEA. The CDR3 DNA follows: TGCAGCGTTGATTTGTCTTCAGGGATGAACACTGAAGCTTTCTTT. Its protein is CSVDLSSGMNTEAFF. Full variable domain (missing parts from reference TRBV29-1 and TRBJ1-1): SAVISQKPSRDICQRGTSLTIQCQVDSQVTMMFWYRQQPGQSLTLIATANQGSEATYESGFVIDKFPISRPNLTFSTLTVSNMSPEDSSIYLCSVDLSSGMNTEAFFGQGTRLTVV.

The chain joins TRBV2 to TRBJ1-5; D remains ambiguous. Germline loops: CDR1 SNHLY, CDR2 FYNNEI. Trimming took off 4 bases at V and 5 bases at J, with 9 bases between the two ends. The CDR3 runs to 13 residues. The CDR3 protein is CASSAQRDQPQHF. The DNA of the CDR3 is TGTGCCAGCAGTGCCCAGCGGGATCAGCCCCAGCATTTT.

The chain combines TRBV19 with TRBJ2-5; 10 positions match TRBD2. The V gene end was trimmed by 3 bases and the J gene end by 8 bases; junction bases not matched to a gene: 6. The CDR3 has 14 amino acids. Germline values: CDR1 LNHDA, CDR2 SQIVND (reference sequence). CDR3 in DNA: TGTGCCAGTAGTATTCGGACTAGCGGTACCACCCAGTACTTC. Translating gives CASSIRTSGTTQYF.

This chain uses TRBV2 with TRBJ2-5, with TRBD1 matching over 7 bases. The end of the DNA fits TRBJ2-7 better, so the J call may be wrong. Germline V gene lookup returns CDR1 SNHLY and CDR2 FYNNEI. This CDR3 is 15 amino acids long. Written as DNA, the CDR3 is TGTGCCAGCAGTACTTCAGGACAGGCTCCCTACGAGCAGTACTTC. This translates into CASSTSGQAPYEQYF.

This clone is judged medium-sized (0.01 to 0.1%). The same CDR3 arises from other DNA sequences in this sample as well. The rearrangement links TRBV5-1 to TRBJ1-1; no firm D call. CDR3 length equals 13 residues. Trimming shortened V by 0 bases and J by 5 bases, and 8 bases separated the two germline ends. CDR1 and CDR2 from the germline V gene are SGHRS and YFSETQ. This CDR3 reads CASSLAGRTEAFF. The CDR3 DNA follows: TGCGCCAGCAGCTTGGCGGGGAGGACTGAAGCTTTCTTT.

The chain has TRBV10-3 and TRBJ2-7, with D perhaps TRBD1 (5 bases). Germline V gene lookup returns CDR1 ENHRY and CDR2 SYGVKD. V dropped 10 bases and J dropped 2 bases, with 12 bases sitting between them. This CDR3 contains 12 residues. DNA for the CDR3: TGTGCCACAAGGGGTGATACCTACGAGCAGTACTTC. It codes for CATRGDTYEQYF.

This chain joins TRBV14 and TRBJ2-7; D ambiguous. The CDR3 contains 13 residues. The V end was cut by 2 bases, the J end by 2 bases, with 7 bases between. The V gene's germline CDR1 is SGHDN and CDR2 FVKESK. Written as DNA, the CDR3 is TGTGCCAGCAGCCAAATTGCGACCTACGAGCAGTACTTC. It codes for CASSQIATYEQYF.

V and J are TRBV6-5 and TRBJ2-6; D gene uncertain. This CDR3 has 14 residues. Trimming stripped 5 bases from V and 0 bases from J, with 5 bases between. Germline V lookup: CDR1 MNHEY, CDR2 SVGAGI. The CDR3 bases are TGTGCCAGCAGTCCCTACTCTGGGGCCAACGTCCTGACTTTC. This gives the protein CASSPYSGANVLTF.

The genes are TRBV29-1 and TRBJ1-2, with no clear D. V was cut by 7 bases and J by 5 bases, with 17 bases left in between. CDR1 is SQVTM, CDR2 ANQGSEA, per germline. The CDR3 is made up of 13 amino acids. CDR3 nucleotide sequence: TGCAGCGCCACATCGGACGGGGAATATGGCTACACCTTC. Residues: CSATSDGEYGYTF. The full variable domain, with the rest looked up from reference TRBV29-1 and TRBJ1-2, is SAVISQKPSRDICQRGTSLTIQCQVDSQVTMMFWYRQQPGQSLTLIATANQGSEATYESGFVIDKFPISRPNLTFSTLTVSNMSPEDSSIYLCSATSDGEYGYTFGSGTRLTVV.

The J gene is TRBJ2-5, the V gene TRBV5-6; D possibly corresponds to TRBD2 (7 bases). V was shortened by 4 bases and J by 1 base, with 14 bases between the two germline ends. This CDR3 has 15 amino acids. Looked up from germline, CDR1 is SGHDT and CDR2 is YYEEEE. DNA of the CDR3: TGTGCCAGCAGCGGAGGGGGGGGGTCCCAAGAGACCCAGTACTTC. Amino acid sequence: CASSGGGGSQETQYF.